This T cell receptor (beta chain) was found in a study of blood T cells in healthy people across ages (dated by TCRdb to about 2015). Regarding the research as a whole: In model experiments, roughly one uniquely barcoded TCR beta cDNA molecule per two T cells was captured by template switching. The study measured age-related changes in TCR beta repertoire diversity using deep sequencing normalized with unique cDNA molecular identifiers. Four age groups were formed from the donors: young (average 16 years), middle-aged (just under 40), aged (under 70) and long-lived (82). To avoid experimental bias, donors of different ages were randomly spread across the sequencing lanes. Two additional independent replicas of 1 million unique cDNA reads from the same blood draw were analyzed for two donors (one aged 18 to 30 and one aged 80 or older).

The protocol used for the library was 5' RACE. Sequencing relied on an Illumina HiSeq 2500. A second roughly 6 to 12 cycle PCR used a sample-barcoded 5' primer and a J-beta primer mix. Each TCR beta cDNA molecule received a unique molecular identifier from a template-switch 5' adaptor carrying 12 random nucleotides. Each sample yielded at least 2.5 million CDR3-containing paired-end reads. First-strand cDNA synthesis was performed from all RNA using the Mint cDNA synthesis kit, with priming by a TRBC-specific oligonucleotide. All cDNA was treated with uracil-DNA glycosylase and then went through a first 18-cycle PCR with the universal primers M1SS and BC2_uni_R. In the source study's methods: Normalization of each sample was performed by random selection of 1 million high-quality reads, each carrying a distinct molecular identifier. Reads with shared molecular identifiers were discarded instead of being binned into consensus sequences. MiTCR, with a Q25 quality threshold and the strictest error-elimination algorithm, was used for CDR3 identification, clonotype clustering and error correction. A nonparametric unseen species model with Euler transformation was used to estimate a lower bound on total TCR beta diversity. TCRdb itself trimmed the public reads at Q25 with fastp, ran MiXCR and retained productive beta chains. Records with the same CDR3 protein are collapsed into one entry carrying the most frequent genes and DNA. It is TCRdb's table, rather than the study itself, that gives the V and J calls and clone size. For this sample there are 710,000 or so distinct CDR3 sequences; approximately 21% appear just once. Of the sample, roughly 22% is held by the ten largest clones.

Summary of the overall study and its limitations: Total diversity estimates from one million sequenced T cells were considered lower bounds and underestimates. Conclusive comparison of naive and antigen-experienced compartments was prevented by the profiling of bulk unsorted PBMCs. Observed TCR beta diversity per million T cells fell roughly linearly with age, and a significant reduction was already apparent by age roughly 40. Because donor CMV infection status was unknown, age-related changes in expanded clonotypes were potentially confounded. Compared with the aged group, more naive CD4+ T cells, fewer expanded clones and increased TCR diversity were shown by the long-lived group, suggesting age selection. A strong correlation was found between observed TCR beta diversity and the percentage of naive T cells measured by flow cytometry.

There are a few counts of this clonotype. This clone's antigen is unknown. No base quality values were provided; no much bigger clone lies one nucleotide off. V and J lose 8 bases and 4 bases, and a span of 15 bases separates them. From the cysteine through the phenylalanine, the CDR3 covers 14 amino acids. The entry retains the CDR3 DNA only, 42 bases that are in frame from base 1. Via the germline V gene, CDR1 is MNHEY and CDR2 SVGAGI. Systemically healthy Caucasian individuals from Russia, 39 in total and aged roughly 6 to 100 years, were included as donors. Each donor gave around 9.5 milliliters of peripheral blood, collected into EDTA-treated Vacutainer tubes. Ficoll-Paque density-gradient centrifugation was used to isolate PBMCs, with at least 6 million per sample. Total RNA, at least 6 micrograms per sample, was extracted from PBMCs with Trizol reagent. Naive CD45RAhigh/CD27high T cell percentages were measured by flow cytometry on a PBMC aliquot from every donor.

The sequenced sample consisted of blood. This sequence uses TRBV6-5 and TRBJ2-1, with TRBD1 tentatively as D gene (5 bases match). The receptor was isolated from a man between 65 and 85 years old in good health. The nucleotide sequence reads as follows: TGTGCCAGCGCTACTCTTGACAGTTACAATGAGCAGTTCTTC. It specifies CASATLDSYNEQFF.